This T cell receptor beta chain comes out of a study of chemoradiotherapy in HPV16-positive cancers. Whole-study findings and limits: Only two HPV16-positive patients supplied the functional HPV-specificity definition.

Over chemoradiotherapy, repertoires were sampled more than once. The CDR3 is 14 residues long. Deletions cut 1 base from V and 7 bases from J, with 9 bases between. Germline V gene data show CDR1 as SGDLS and CDR2 as YYNGEE. The table came from immunoSEQ multiplex PCR; TCRdb's copy has only in-frame clones and leaves some out. The data show around 30,000 clones, 92% seen once. This clone was detected only a few times. Its target is unknown. Sequences were derived from blood, sampled from a patient who underwent chemoradiotherapy. The V gene is TRBV9, the J gene TRBJ1-6; D is uncertain. The clonotype comes from a human donor with HPV-associated anogenital cancer. The CDR3 region has the DNA TGTGCCAGCAGCGTACGGATTCTCAATTCACCCCTCCACTTT. Translation gives CASSVRILNSPLHF. Filled out from reference TRBV9 and TRBJ1-6, the complete variable domain reads DSGVTQTPKHLITATGQRVTLRCSPRSGDLSVYWYQQSLDQGLQFLIQYYNGEERAKGNILERFSAQQFPDLHSELNLSSLELGDSALYFCASSVRILNSPLHFGNGTRLTVT.